The rows below give T cell receptor beta chains drawn from one sample of a study of blood T cells in healthy people across ages. TCRdb ran MiXCR on the 5' RACE reads and lists one entry per CDR3 protein. The sample yields approximately 1.5 million distinct CDR3 sequences, about 42% seen once. Sequenced sample: blood. The receptors here all came from a woman aged 18-30 years in good health. Both conserved end residues are part of each CDR3.

j_call	v_call	cdr3_aa
TRBJ2-3	TRBV20-1	CSARESRDTQYF
TRBJ1-1	TRBV20-1	CSNTGNTEAFF
TRBJ2-1	TRBV27	CASPNQNAGNEQFF
TRBJ1-1	TRBV7-9	CASANRRNTEAFF
TRBJ2-7	TRBV20-1	CSAPTDNSYEQYF
TRBJ2-7	TRBV5-1	CASSAVGSYEQYF
TRBJ2-5	TRBV7-8	CASGLVKASGGSYNEQYF
TRBJ1-2	TRBV6-2/TRBV6-3	CASSEQRYGYTF
TRBJ2-7	TRBV9	CASSFTSDSLYEQYF
TRBJ1-3	TRBV12-3/TRBV12-4	CASSWTGDFSGNTIYF
TRBJ1-4	TRBV11-2	CASSLVVNEKLFF
TRBJ2-1	TRBV20-1	CSARDYVAGGYNEQFF
TRBJ2-7	TRBV6-2/TRBV6-3	CASVRDGGSYEQYF
TRBJ1-1	TRBV12-3/TRBV12-4	CATSSHRGTAFF
TRBJ1-2	TRBV3-1	CASSQGYGWGAGYGYTF
TRBJ1-2	TRBV6-1	CASSEGTVYGYTF
TRBJ2-6	TRBV5-1	CASSPNYSGANVLTF
TRBJ2-5	TRBV21-1	CASSQESAGEDNEQYF
TRBJ2-7	TRBV29-1	CSVAGGGSYEQYF
TRBJ1-1	TRBV10-3	CAISDVVGETEAFF
TRBJ1-2	TRBV5-5	CASSFRAINGYTF
TRBJ2-3	TRBV5-5	CASSRLAGSNTDTQYF
TRBJ2-1	TRBV7-9	CASSSLAGENNEQFF
TRBJ2-5	TRBV5-1	CASSTGRLQETQYF
TRBJ1-5	TRBV11-2	CASSKGTASNQPQHF
TRBJ2-3	TRBV4-1	CASSHRVSGISTDTQYF
TRBJ1-1	TRBV19	CASSARQGPNTEAFF
TRBJ1-5	TRBV30	CAWSNKGLNNQPQHF
TRBJ1-5	TRBV4-1	CASSRGTGSNQPQHF
TRBJ2-7	TRBV27	CASSLEGGGPYEQYF
TRBJ2-1	TRBV2	CASTPTAVFYNEQFF
TRBJ2-3	TRBV7-2	CASSLTPGPDTQYF